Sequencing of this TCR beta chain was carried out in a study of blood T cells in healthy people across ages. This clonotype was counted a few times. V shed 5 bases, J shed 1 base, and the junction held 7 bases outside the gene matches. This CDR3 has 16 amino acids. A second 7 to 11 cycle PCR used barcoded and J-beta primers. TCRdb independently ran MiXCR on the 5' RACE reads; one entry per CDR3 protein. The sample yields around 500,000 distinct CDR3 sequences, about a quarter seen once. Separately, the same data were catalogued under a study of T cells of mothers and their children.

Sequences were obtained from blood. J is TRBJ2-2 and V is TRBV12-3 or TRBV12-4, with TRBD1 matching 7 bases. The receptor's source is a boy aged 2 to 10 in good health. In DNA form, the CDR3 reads TGTGCCAGCAGTCAGCCGGGACAGCTGAACACCGGGGAGCTGTTTTTT. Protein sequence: CASSQPGQLNTGELFF.